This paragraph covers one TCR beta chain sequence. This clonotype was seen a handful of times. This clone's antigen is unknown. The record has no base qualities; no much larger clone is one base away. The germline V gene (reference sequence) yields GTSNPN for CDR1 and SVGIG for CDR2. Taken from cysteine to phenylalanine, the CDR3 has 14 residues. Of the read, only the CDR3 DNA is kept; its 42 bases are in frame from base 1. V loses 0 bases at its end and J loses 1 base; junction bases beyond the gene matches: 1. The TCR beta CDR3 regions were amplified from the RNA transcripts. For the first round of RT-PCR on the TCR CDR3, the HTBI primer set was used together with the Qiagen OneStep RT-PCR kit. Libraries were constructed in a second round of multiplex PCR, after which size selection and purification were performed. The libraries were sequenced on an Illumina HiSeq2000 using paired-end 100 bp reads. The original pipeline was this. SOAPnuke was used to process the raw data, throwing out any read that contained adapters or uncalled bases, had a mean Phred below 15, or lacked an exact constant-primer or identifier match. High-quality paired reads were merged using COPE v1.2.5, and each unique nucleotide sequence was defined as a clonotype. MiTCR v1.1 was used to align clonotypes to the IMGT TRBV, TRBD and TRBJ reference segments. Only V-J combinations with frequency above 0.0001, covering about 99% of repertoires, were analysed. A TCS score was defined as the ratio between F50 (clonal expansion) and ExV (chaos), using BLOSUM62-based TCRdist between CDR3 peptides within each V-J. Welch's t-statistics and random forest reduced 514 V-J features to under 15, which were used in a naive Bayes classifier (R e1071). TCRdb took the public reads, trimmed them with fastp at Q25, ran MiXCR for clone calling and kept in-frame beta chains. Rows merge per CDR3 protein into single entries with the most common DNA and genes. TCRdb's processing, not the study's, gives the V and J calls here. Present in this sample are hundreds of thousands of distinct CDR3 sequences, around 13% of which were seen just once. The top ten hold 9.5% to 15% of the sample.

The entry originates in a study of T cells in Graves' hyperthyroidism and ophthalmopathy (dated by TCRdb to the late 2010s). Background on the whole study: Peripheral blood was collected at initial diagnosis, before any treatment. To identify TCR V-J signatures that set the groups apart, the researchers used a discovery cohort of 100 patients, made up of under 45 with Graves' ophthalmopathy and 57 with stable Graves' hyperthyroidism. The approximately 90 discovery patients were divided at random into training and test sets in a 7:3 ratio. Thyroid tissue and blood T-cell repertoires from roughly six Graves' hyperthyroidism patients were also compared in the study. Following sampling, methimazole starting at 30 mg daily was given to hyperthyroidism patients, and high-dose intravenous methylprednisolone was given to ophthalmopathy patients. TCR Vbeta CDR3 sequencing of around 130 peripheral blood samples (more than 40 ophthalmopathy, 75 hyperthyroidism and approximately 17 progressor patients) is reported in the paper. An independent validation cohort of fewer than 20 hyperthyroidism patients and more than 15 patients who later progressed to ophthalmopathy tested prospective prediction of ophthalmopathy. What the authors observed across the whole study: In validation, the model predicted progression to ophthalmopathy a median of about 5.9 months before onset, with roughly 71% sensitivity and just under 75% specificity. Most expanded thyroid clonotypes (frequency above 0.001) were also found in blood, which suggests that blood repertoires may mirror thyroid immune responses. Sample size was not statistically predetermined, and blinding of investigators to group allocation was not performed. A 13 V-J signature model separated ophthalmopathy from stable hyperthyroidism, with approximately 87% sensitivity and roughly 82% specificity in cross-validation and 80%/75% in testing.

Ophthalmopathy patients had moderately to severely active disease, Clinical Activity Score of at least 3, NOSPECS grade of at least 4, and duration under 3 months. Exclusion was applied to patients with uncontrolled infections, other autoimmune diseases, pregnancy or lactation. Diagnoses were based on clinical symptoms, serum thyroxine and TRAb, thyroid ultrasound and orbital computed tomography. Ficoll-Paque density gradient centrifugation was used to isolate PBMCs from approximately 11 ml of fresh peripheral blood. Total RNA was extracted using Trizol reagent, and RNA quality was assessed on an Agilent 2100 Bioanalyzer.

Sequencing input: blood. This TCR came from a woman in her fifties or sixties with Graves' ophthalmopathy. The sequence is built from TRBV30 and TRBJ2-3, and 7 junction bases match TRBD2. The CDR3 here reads CAWSVGGGTDTQYF. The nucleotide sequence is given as TGTGCCTGGAGTGTGGGAGGGGGCACAGATACGCAGTATTTT.